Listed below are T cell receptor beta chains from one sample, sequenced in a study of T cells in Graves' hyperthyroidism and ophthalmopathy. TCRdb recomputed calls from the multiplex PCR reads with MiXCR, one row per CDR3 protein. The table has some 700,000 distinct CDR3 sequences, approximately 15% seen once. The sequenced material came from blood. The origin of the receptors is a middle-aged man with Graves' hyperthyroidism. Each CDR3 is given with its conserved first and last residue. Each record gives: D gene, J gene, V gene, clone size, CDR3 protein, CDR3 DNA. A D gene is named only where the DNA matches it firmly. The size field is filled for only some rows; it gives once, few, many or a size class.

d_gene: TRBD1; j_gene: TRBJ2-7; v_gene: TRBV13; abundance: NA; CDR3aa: CASSLGQGSNEQYF; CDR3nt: TGTGCCAGCAGCTTAGGACAGGGGTCCAACGAGCAGTACTTC
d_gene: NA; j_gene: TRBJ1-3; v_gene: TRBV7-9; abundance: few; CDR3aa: CASSFVAAAGGNTIYF; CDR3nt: TGTGCCAGCAGCTTCGTGGCCGCGGCCGGTGGAAACACCATATATTTT
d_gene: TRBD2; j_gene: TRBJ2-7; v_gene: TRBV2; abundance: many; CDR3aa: CASSEARAGGPIEQYF; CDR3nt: TGTGCCAGCAGTGAAGCTCGAGCGGGAGGGCCTATAGAGCAGTACTTC
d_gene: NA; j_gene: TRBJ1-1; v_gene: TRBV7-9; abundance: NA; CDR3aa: CASSLLGDLWNTEAFF; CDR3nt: TGTGCCAGCAGCTTACTGGGGGACCTATGGAACACTGAAGCTTTCTTT
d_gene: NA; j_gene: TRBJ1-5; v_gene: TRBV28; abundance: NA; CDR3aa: CASTINNQPQHF; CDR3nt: TGTGCCAGCACCATAAACAATCAGCCCCAGCATTTT
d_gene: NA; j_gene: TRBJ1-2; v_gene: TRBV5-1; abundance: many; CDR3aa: CASSSPTGRINDGYTF; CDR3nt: TGCGCCAGCAGCTCCCCAACCGGACGGATCAACGATGGCTACACCTTC
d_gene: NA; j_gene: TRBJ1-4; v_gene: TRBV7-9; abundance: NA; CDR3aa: CASSLPRGGGNEKLFF; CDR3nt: TGTGCCAGCAGCCTCCCGAGAGGGGGTGGTAATGAAAAACTGTTTTTT
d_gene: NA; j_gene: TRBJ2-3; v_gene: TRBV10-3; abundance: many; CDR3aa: CAISEQGDTQYF; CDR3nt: TGTGCCATCAGCGAGCAGGGAGATACGCAGTATTTT
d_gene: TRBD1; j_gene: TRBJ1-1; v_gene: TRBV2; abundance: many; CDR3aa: CASSATGVGTEAFF; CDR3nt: TGTGCCAGCAGTGCGACAGGGGTGGGCACTGAAGCTTTCTTT
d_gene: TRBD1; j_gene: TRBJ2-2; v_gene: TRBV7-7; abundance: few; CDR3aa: CASSSGTGSTGELFF; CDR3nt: TGTGCTAGCAGCTCCGGGACAGGGTCCACCGGGGAGCTGTTTTTT
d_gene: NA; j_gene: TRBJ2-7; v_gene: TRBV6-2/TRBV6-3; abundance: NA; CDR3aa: CASSTDRSSYEQYF; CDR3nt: TGTGCCAGCAGTACCGACAGGAGCTCCTACGAGCAGTACTTC
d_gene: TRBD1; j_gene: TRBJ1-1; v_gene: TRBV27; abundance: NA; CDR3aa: CASSLGERGRSTEAFF; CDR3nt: TGTGCCAGCAGTTTGGGGGAGAGGGGGCGATCCACTGAAGCTTTCTTT
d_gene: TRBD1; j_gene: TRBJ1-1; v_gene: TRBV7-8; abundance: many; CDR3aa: CASSPRQGKGTEAFF; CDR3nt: TGTGCCAGCAGCCCTCGACAGGGGAAGGGAACTGAAGCTTTCTTT
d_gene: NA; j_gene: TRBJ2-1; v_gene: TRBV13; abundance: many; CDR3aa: CASSIGTIYNEQFF; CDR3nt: TGTGCCAGCAGCATTGGGACAATTTACAATGAGCAGTTCTTC
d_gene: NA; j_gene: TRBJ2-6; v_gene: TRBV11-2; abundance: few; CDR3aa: CASSDMGTNSGANVLTF; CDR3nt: TGTGCCAGCAGCGACATGGGTACGAACTCTGGGGCCAACGTCCTGACTTTC
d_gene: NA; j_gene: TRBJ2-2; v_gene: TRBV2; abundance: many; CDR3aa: CASPRDTNTGELFF; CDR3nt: TGTGCCAGTCCCCGGGACACCAACACCGGGGAGCTGTTTTTT
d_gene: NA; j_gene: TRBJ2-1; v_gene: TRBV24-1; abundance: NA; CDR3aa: CATSYGGPGNEQFF; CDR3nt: TGTGCCACTTCCTATGGCGGACCGGGCAATGAGCAGTTCTTC
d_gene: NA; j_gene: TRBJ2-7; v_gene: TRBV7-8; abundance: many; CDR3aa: CASSLRASLFYEQYF; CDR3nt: TGTGCCAGCAGCTTACGGGCTAGCCTTTTTTACGAGCAGTACTTC
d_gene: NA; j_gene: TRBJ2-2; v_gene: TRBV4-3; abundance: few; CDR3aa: CASSQDFGVGTGELFF; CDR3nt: TGCGCCAGCAGCCAAGATTTCGGGGTGGGCACCGGGGAGCTGTTTTTT
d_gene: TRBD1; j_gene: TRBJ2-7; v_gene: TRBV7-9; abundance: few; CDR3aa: CASRLGQRSYEQYF; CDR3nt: TGTGCCAGCAGGTTGGGACAGCGATCCTACGAGCAGTACTTC
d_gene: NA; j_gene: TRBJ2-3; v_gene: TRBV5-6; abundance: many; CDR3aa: CASGLEGHITDTQYF; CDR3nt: TGTGCCAGCGGTTTAGAGGGACATATCACAGATACGCAGTATTTT
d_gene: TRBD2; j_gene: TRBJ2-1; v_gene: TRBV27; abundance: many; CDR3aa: CASSPRGRVYGEQFF; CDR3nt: TGTGCCAGCAGTCCACGGGGGAGGGTCTATGGGGAGCAGTTCTTC
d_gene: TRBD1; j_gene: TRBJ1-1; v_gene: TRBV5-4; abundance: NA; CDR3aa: CASNRDSETEALF; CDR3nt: TGTGCCAGCAACCGGGACAGTGAGACTGAAGCTTTATTT
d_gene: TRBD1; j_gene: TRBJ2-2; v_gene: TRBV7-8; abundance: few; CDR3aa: CASSGTGLDYTGELFF; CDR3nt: TGTGCCAGCAGCGGGACAGGGCTAGATTACACCGGGGAGCTGTTTTTT
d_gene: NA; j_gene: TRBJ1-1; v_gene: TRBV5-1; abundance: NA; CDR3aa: CASSLAGSLEAFF; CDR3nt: TGCGCCAGCAGCTTGGCCGGCAGCCTGGAAGCTTTCTTT
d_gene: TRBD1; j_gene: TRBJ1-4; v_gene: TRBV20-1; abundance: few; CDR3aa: CSARDPRQGAPANEKLFF; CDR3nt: TGCAGTGCTAGAGATCCGAGACAGGGGGCGCCGGCTAATGAAAAACTGTTTTTT
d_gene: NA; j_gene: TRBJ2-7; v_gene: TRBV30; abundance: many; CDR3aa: CAWSVGWAAEQYF; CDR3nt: TGTGCCTGGAGTGTCGGGTGGGCAGCCGAGCAGTACTTC
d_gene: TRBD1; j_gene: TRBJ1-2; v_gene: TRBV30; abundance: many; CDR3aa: CAWWTGNGYTF; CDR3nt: TGTGCCTGGTGGACAGGGAATGGCTACACCTTC
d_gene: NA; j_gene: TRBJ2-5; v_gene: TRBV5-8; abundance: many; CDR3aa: CASSSPGRETQYF; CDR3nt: TGTGCCAGCAGCTCCCCTGGGAGGGAGACCCAGTACTTC
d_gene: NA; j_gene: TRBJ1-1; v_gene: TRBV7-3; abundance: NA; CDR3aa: CASSLGDGTEAFF; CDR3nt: TGTGCCAGCAGCTTAGGGGATGGAACTGAAGCTTTCTTT
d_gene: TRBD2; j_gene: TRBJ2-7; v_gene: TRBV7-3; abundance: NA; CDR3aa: CASSLMTSHEQYF; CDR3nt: TGTGCCAGCAGCTTAATGACTAGCCACGAGCAGTACTTC
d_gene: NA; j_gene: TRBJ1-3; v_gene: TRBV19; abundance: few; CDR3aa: CASSISGTRSFGNTIYF; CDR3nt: TGTGCCAGTAGTATTTCCGGGACACGGAGCTTCGGAAACACCATATATTTT
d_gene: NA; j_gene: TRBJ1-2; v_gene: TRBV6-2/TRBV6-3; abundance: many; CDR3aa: CASSYPDRNGYTF; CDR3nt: TGTGCCAGCAGTTATCCGGATAGAAATGGCTACACCTTC
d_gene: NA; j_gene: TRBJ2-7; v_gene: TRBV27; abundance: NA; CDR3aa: CASSLGTGGAAYEQYF; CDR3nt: TGTGCCAGCAGTCTTGGGACTGGCGGGGCCGCCTACGAGCAGTACTTC
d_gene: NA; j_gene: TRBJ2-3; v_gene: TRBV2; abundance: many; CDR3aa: CASSEGLVATLSTDTQYF; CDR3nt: TGTGCCAGCTCCGAAGGGCTAGTCGCAACCCTTAGCACAGATACGCAGTATTTT